This TCR beta chain stems from a study of OX40 agonist ivuxolimab in advanced cancers. Overall study: The dose of intravenous ivuxolimab that patients received every 2 weeks ranged from 0.01 to 10 mg/kg. Hepatocellular carcinoma, melanoma, renal cell or head and neck cancer occurred in dose-escalation patients.

In the case of this clone: Its cognate antigen is unknown.

Clones were sequenced by immunoSEQ multiplex PCR, and TCRdb holds only the in-frame ones, with some missing. The data show fewer than 65,000 clones, over 75% seen once. Autoimmune disease history or systemic immunosuppression was exclusionary. Findings of the study overall: Researchers report that CD8+ T cells had, on average, more expanded clones than CD4+.

The germline V gene encodes CDR1 SGHRS and CDR2 YFSETQ. V was pared by 0 bases and J by 2 bases, with 11 bases between. The CDR3 has 15 amino acids. The receptor comes from an adult with an advanced solid tumor such as melanoma, head and neck, liver or kidney cancer. The chain employs TRBV5-1 and TRBJ1-1; D ambiguous. This sample comprised CD4+ or CD8+ T cells sorted from blood, obtained in a trial of the OX40 agonist ivuxolimab. In nucleotides, the CDR3 is TGCGCCAGCAGCTTGGTGGAGACGCTCAACACTGAAGCTTTCTTT. It yields the protein CASSLVETLNTEAFF.